These 5 T cell receptor beta chains were all obtained from the same sample, sequenced in a study of cytomegalovirus exposure and HLA in healthy donors. Use of 60 Vbeta and 13 Jbeta primers characterized the PCR. The data were produced by immunoSEQ multiplex PCR, yet TCRdb's version contains in-frame clones alone and is incomplete. This table holds roughly 250,000 clones, roughly 81% found once. Source material: PBMCs. These receptors all stem from a woman in her thirties or forties in good health and CMV-seropositive.

The V call is TRBV6-1, the J call TRBJ2-7; possibly TRBD2 for D (6 bases). The CDR3 loop spans 14 amino acids. V shed 5 bases and J shed 3 bases, with 14 bases lying between them. Germline values: CDR1 MNHNS, CDR2 SASEGT. This chain's CDR3 is CASSTNKRVYEQYF. The CDR3 DNA reads as TGTGCCAGCAGTACCAATAAGCGGGTCTACGAGCAGTACTTC.

This chain links TRBV10-3 with TRBJ2-7, with a tentative D call TRBD1 (5 bases). Germline-derived CDR1 and CDR2 are ENHRY and SYGVKD. The V end was cut by 10 bases, the J end by 4 bases, with 11 bases between. The length of the CDR3 is 11 residues. The CDR3 region has the DNA TGTGCCACCGCTACAGGTTACGAGCAGTACTTC. As protein: CATATGYEQYF.

The chain uses TRBV9 and TRBJ1-3, with D unclear. Deletions cut 2 bases from V and 3 bases from J, with 6 bases between. Germline CDR1 reads SGDLS; CDR2 reads YYNGEE. The CDR3 extends over 13 amino acids. CDR3 residues: CASSVLLGNTIYF. The CDR3 DNA follows: TGTGCCAGCAGCGTTCTTCTTGGAAACACCATATATTTT.

Comments on this clone: This CDR3 is also generated by other DNA sequences in the sample. V and J are TRBV7-2 and TRBJ2-1; TRBD1 agrees at 10 bases. The CDR3 consists of 15 residues. Trimming took 5 bases from V and 4 from J; bases not matched to a gene: 5. Germline CDR1 is SGHTA and CDR2 is FQGNSA. CDR3 sequence: CASSLDRGSYNEQFF. As DNA, the CDR3 is TGTGCCAGCAGCCTGGACAGGGGGTCTTACAATGAGCAGTTCTTC.

The chain links TRBV7-6 to TRBJ2-6, with no clear D. The germline gives CDR1 SGHVS, CDR2 FNYEAQ. Trimming cost V 5 bases and J 1 base, with 9 bases left between them. This CDR3 is built from 15 residues. The CDR3, as DNA: TGTGCCAGCAGCCCCAGGTTGTCTGGGGCCAACGTCCTGACTTTC. Protein product: CASSPRLSGANVLTF.